This TCR beta chain was obtained from a study of beta chain features in type 1 diabetes. Study-level points and caveats: Researchers report that Type 1 diabetes patients had moderately but significantly shorter TCRB CDR3s across all four CD4+ subsets.

Based on CD45RO/CCR7/CD25/CD127/CD95/CD27, CD4+ regulatory, stem cell-like memory, naive and central memory cells were sorted. A remark on this clone: Antigen: not known.

Reverse transcription of all isolated RNA meant that expressed TCRB transcripts were sequenced. Measured with immunoSEQ multiplex PCR; TCRdb has only the in-frame clones, and not every one. The repertoire holds about 240,000 clones, with 11% to 15% as singletons. Unmatched junction bases numbered 9, after V lost 4 bases and J lost 7 bases. Germline values: CDR1 MGHRA, CDR2 YSYEKL. This CDR3 is 14 amino acids long. This chain connects TRBV4-1 to TRBJ1-2; 7 nucleotides agree with TRBD1. The material sequenced was naive CD4+ T cells from blood. This TCR derives from a man between 25 and 39 years old with type 1 diabetes. CDR3 sequence (DNA): TGCGCCAGCAGCCCACAGGGGTATAGAGTTGGCTACACCTTC. It codes for CASSPQGYRVGYTF.